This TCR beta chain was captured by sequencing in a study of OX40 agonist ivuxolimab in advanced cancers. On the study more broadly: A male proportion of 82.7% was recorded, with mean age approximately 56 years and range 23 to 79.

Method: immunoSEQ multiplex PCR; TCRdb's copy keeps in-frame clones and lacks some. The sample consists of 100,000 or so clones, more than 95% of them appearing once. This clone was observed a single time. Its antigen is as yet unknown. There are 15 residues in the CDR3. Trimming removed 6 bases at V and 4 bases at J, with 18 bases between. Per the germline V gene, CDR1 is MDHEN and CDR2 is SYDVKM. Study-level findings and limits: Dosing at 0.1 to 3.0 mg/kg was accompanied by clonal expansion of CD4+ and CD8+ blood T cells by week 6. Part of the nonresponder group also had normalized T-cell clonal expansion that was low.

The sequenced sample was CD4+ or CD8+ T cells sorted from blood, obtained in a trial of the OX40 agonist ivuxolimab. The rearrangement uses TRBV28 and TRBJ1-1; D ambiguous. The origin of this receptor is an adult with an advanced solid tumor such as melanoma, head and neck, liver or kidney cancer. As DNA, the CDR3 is TGTGCCAGCAGCCGAAGACGTGTCTCGGGCACTGAAGCTTTCTTT. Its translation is CASSRRRVSGTEAFF. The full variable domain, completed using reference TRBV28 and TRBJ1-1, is DVKVTQSSRYLVKRTGEKVFLECVQDMDHENMFWYRQDPGLGLRLIYFSYDVKMKEKGDIPEGYSVSREKKERFSLILESASTNQTSMYLCASSRRRVSGTEAFFGQGTRLTVV.